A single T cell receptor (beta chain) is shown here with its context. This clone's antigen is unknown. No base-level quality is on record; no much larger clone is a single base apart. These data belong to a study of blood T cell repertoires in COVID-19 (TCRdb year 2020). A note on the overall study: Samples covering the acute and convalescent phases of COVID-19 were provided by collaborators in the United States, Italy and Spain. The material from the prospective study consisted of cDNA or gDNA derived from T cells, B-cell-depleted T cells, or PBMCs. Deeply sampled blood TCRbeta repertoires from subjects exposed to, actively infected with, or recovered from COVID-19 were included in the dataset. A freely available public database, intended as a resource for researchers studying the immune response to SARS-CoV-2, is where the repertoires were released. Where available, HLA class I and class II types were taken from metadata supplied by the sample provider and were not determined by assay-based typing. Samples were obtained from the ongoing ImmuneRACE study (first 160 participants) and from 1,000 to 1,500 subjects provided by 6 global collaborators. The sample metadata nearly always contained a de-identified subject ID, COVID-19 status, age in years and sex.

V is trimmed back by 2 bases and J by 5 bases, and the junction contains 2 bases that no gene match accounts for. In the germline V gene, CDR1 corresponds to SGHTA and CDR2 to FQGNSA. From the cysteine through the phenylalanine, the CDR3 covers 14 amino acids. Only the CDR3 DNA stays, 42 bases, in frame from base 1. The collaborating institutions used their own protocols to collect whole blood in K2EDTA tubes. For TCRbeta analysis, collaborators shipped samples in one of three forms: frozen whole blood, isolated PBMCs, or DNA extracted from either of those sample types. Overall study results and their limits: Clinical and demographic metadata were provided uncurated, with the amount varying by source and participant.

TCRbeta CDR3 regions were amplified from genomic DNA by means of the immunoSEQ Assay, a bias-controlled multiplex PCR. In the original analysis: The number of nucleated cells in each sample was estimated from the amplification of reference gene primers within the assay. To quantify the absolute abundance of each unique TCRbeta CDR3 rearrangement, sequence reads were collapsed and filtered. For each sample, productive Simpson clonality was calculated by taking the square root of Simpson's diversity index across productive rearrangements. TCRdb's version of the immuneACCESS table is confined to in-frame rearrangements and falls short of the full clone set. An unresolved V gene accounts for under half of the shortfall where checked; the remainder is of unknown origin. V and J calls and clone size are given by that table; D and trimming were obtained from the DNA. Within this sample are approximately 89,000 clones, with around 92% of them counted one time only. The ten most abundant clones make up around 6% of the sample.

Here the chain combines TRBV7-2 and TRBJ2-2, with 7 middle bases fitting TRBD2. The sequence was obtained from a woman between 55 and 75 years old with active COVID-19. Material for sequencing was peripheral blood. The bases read TGTGCCAGCAGCTTATGGGGGGGGACCGGGGAGCTGTTTTTT. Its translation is CASSLWGGTGELFF.